Sequencing of this TCR beta chain was carried out in a study of long-term antiretroviral therapy in people with HIV. Study-wide points: Diversity increased after ART yet remained lower than in transplant donor controls. HIV repertoires spanned tighter CDR3 length ranges than controls did.

No donor had fewer than one pre-ART PBMC sample or fewer than two post-ART PBMC samples. Without exception, participants with HIV were treated in the United States. In the case of this clone: The antigen is unknown.

Trimming took off 4 bases at V and 7 bases at J, with 20 bases between the two ends. In germline, CDR1 is LGHNA, CDR2 YNFKEQ. The CDR3 length is 15 residues. The authors ran the immunoSEQ assay, v3.0, at survey level. TCRdb's copy holds only in-frame clones and misses some; the assay was immunoSEQ multiplex PCR. The sample yields about 34,000 clones, around 84% seen once. This chain links TRBV4-2 with TRBJ2-7; D remains ambiguous. This TCR came from a woman under 40 with HIV. The specimen comprised unsorted PBMCs, sampled roughly 2.9 years before starting antiretroviral therapy. This chain's CDR3 is CASSLSVIPGWEQYF. As DNA, the CDR3 is TGTGCCAGCAGCCTCTCGGTGATTCCCGGTTGGGAGCAGTACTTC.